These 2 T cell receptor beta chains originate from one sample sequenced in a study of neurological immune-mediated disorders. TCRdb reprocessed the 5' RACE reads via MiXCR and lists one record per CDR3 protein. The profile shows approximately 46,000 distinct CDR3 sequences, over 8% of them singletons. Time point of the sample: longitudinal time-point 1 (baseline). Material: PBMCs. These receptors originate from a middle-aged woman in good health.

This clonotype was counted ten times or more. The chain carries TRBV20-1 and TRBJ2-3; possible D gene TRBD2, 5 bases. Germline V gives CDR1 DFQATT, CDR2 SNEGSKA (reference sequence). This CDR3 contains 15 residues. The V and J ends lost 3 bases and 2 bases respectively, with 15 bases between them. CDR3 residues: CSARGSSVNTDTQYF. CDR3 nucleotides: TGCAGTGCTAGGGGGAGCTCTGTTAACACAGATACGCAGTATTTT.

This clonotype was observed many times. The chain uses TRBV20-1 and TRBJ2-3; unclear D gene. From germline, CDR1 is DFQATT and CDR2 SNEGSKA (reference sequence). The CDR3 has 11 residues. V dropped 5 bases and J dropped 4 bases, with 7 bases sitting between them. This chain's CDR3 is CSAYFPDTQYF. The CDR3 coding sequence is TGCAGTGCTTATTTTCCAGATACGCAGTATTTT.